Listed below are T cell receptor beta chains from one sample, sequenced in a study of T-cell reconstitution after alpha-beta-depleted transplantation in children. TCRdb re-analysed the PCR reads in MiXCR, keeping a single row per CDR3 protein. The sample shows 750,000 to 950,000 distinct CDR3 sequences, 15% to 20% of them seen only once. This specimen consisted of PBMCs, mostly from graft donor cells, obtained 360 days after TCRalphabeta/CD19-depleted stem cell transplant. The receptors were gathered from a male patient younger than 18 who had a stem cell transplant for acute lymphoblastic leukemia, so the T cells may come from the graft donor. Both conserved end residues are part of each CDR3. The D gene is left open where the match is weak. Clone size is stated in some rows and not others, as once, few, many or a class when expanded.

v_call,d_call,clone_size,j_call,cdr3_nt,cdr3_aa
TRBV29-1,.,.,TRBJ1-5,TGCAGCGTTGGCCATTACGCCAATCAGCCCCAGCATTTT,CSVGHYANQPQHF
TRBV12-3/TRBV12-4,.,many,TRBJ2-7,TGTGCCAGCAGAGGGGACTCGTATTACGAGCAGTACTTC,CASRGDSYYEQYF
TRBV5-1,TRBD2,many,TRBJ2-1,TGCGCCAGCAGCTTGGGGGGACTAGCGGGAGGGCCCTACAATGAGCAGTTCTTC,CASSLGGLAGGPYNEQFF
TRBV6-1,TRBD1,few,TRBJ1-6,TGTGCCAGCAGGATCGACCGGGACAGTAATTCACCCCTCCACTTT,CASRIDRDSNSPLHF
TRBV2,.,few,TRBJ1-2,TGTGCCAGCACCCTGGGTGCCCCGTCCCTCTATGGCTACACCTTC,CASTLGAPSLYGYTF
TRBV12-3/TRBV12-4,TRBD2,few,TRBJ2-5,TGTGCCAGCAGTTATCGGACTAGCGGGAGAGAGACCCAGTACTTC,CASSYRTSGRETQYF
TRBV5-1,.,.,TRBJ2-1,TGCGCCAGCAGCCACGGGTCGTCAGCGGACTACAATGAGCAGTTCTTC,CASSHGSSADYNEQFF
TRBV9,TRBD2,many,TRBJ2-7,TGTGCCAGCAGCGCGGGACTAGCGGGTTCCTACGAGCAGTACTTC,CASSAGLAGSYEQYF
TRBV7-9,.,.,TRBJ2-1,TGTGCCAGCAGCTTAGGGTACAGGACTCTCTCCTACAATGAGCAGTTCTTC,CASSLGYRTLSYNEQFF
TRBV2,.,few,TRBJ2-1,TGTGCCAGCACCATTTCTCCGGGGCTTAGGCAGTTCTTC,CASTISPGLRQFF
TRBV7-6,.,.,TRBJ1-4,TGTGCCAGCAGCTTGACCCACCGGGGGGTTGCAAATGAAAAACTGTTTTTT,CASSLTHRGVANEKLFF
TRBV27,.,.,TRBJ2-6,TGTGCCAGCAGTTTTCGTCGAGCCTCTGGGGCCAACGTCCTGACTTTC,CASSFRRASGANVLTF
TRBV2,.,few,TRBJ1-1,TGTGCCAGCAGGGGGTTCGGGACGGCGAACACTGAAGCTTTCTTT,CASRGFGTANTEAFF
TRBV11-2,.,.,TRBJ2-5,TGTGCCAGCAGCTCTATCGACCCCCTCGAAGTCGACCAGTACTTC,CASSSIDPLEVDQYF
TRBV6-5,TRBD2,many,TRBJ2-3,TGTGCCAGCAGTCCAACTAGCGGGGCGCAGTATTTT,CASSPTSGAQYF
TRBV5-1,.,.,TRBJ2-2,TGCGCCAGCAGCTTGGGACGGCCCCAGGGTGTCACCGGGGAGCTGTTTTTT,CASSLGRPQGVTGELFF
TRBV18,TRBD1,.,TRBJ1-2,TGTGCCAGCTCACCACCGTGGGGCCAACAGGGGCGCTATGGCTACACCTTC,CASSPPWGQQGRYGYTF
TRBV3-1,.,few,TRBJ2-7,TGTGCCAGCAGCCAAGATAGGCAGCACTACGAGCAGTACTTC,CASSQDRQHYEQYF
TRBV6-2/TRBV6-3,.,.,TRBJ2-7,TGTGCCAGCAGTCCTCAAAGATCCTACGAGCAGTACTTC,CASSPQRSYEQYF
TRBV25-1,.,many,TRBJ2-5,TGTGCCAGCAGTGAATCCTGGGAGACCCAGTACTTC,CASSESWETQYF
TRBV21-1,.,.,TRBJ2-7,TGTGCCAGCAGCAAAGACGGCAGGGGGAGCTCCTACGAGCAGTACTTC,CASSKDGRGSSYEQYF
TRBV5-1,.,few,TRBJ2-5,TGCGCCAGCAGCTTGGAGGCACTCCAAGAGACCCAGTACTTC,CASSLEALQETQYF
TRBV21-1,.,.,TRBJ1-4,TGTGCCAGCAGCAAACCCGGACATATTACCCCAAGGGATGAAAAACTGTTTTTT,CASSKPGHITPRDEKLFF
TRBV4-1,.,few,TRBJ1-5,TGCGCCAGCAGCCAAGGCGGCAAAGGAGGTAGCAATCAGCCCCAGCATTTT,CASSQGGKGGSNQPQHF
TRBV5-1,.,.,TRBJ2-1,TGCGCCAGCAGCTTAGGACCACGGGGGGCCAATGAGCAGTTCTTC,CASSLGPRGANEQFF
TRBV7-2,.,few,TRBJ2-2,TGTGCCAGCAGCCCCTACGGTGGTTACGGGGAGCTGTTTTTT,CASSPYGGYGELFF
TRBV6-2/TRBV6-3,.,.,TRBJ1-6,TGTGCCAGCAGTTACGGCGACGCACAGGTGGGCTCACCCCTCCACTTT,CASSYGDAQVGSPLHF
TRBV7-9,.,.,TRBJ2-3,TGTGCCAGCAGCTTAAGTCTAGAAGATACGCAGTATTTT,CASSLSLEDTQYF
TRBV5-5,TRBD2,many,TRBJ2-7,TGTGCCAGCAGCTTGGAACTAGCGGGATCCTCCTACGAGCAGTACTTC,CASSLELAGSSYEQYF
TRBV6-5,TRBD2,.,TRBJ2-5,TGTGCCAGCAGTTACTCGTCCATGGGGGAGGGCTGGAGCGAGACCCAGTACTTC,CASSYSSMGEGWSETQYF
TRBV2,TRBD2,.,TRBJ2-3,TGTGCCAGCAGTGCCCTAGGACTAGCCGGATACACAGATACGCAGTATTTT,CASSALGLAGYTDTQYF
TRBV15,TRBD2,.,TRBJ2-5,TGTGCCACCAGCAGAGAATCGCTTCCGACTAGCGGGATCGTGACCCAGTACTTC,CATSRESLPTSGIVTQYF
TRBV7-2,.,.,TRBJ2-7,TGTGCCAGCAGCTTCCCGGGAAGGCCCCGCTACGAGCAGTACTTC,CASSFPGRPRYEQYF
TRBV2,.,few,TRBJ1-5,TGTGCCAGCCGGGGGGACTCCCACAATCAGCCCCAGCATTTT,CASRGDSHNQPQHF
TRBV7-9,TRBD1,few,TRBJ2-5,TGTGCCAGCAGTTCGACCGGGACAGTGGAGACCCAGTACTTC,CASSSTGTVETQYF
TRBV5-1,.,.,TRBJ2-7,TGCGCCAGCAGCTTTAGGGACCGGTGGCGGGTCGGCTCCTACGAGCAGTACTTC,CASSFRDRWRVGSYEQYF
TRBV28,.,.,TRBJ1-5,TGTGCCAGCAGTTTAGGGGGGAGGGTCGGCAATCAGCCCCAGCATTTT,CASSLGGRVGNQPQHF
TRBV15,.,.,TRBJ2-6,TGTGCCACCAGCGCATCCAGGGACCCTGGGGCCAACGTCCTGACTTTC,CATSASRDPGANVLTF
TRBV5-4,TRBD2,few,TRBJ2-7,TGTGCCAGCAGCGCGCTGACTAGCGGGAGCCACGAGCAGTACTTC,CASSALTSGSHEQYF
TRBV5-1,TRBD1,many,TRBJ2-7,TGCGCCAGCAGCTTGGCAGGGGGCGACGAGCAGTACTTC,CASSLAGGDEQYF
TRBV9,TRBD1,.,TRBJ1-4,TGTGCCAGCAGCGTAGGGGATTACAGGGGGCAGTATGAAAAACTGTTTTTT,CASSVGDYRGQYEKLFF
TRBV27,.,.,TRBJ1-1,TGTGCCAGCAGTTTGATGGGGACGAACACTGAAGCTTTCTTT,CASSLMGTNTEAFF
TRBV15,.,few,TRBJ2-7,TGTGCCACCAGCAGAGATACGGCGGGTAGCTACAAGCAGTACTTC,CATSRDTAGSYKQYF
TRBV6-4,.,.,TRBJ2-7,TGTGCCAGTCATCCTCCCAGCCTGAACTCCTACGAGCAGTACTTC,CASHPPSLNSYEQYF
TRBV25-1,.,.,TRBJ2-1,TGTGCCAGCAGTCAACTAGCCCAGAGCTCCTACAATGAGCAGTTCTTC,CASSQLAQSSYNEQFF
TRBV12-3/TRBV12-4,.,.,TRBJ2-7,TGTGCCAGCAACCAGGGTTTACGGGAGCAGTACTTC,CASNQGLREQYF